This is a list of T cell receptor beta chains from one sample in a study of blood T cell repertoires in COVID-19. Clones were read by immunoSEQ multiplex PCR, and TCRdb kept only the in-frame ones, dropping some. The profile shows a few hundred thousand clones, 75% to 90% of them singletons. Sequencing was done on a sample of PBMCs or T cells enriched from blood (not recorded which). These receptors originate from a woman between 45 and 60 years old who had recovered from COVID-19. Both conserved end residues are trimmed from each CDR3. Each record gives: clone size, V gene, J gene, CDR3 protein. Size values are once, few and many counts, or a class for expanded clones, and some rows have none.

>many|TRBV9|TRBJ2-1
ASSIGAGTGIEQF
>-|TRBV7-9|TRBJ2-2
ASSLWGRLNTGELF
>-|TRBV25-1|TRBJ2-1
ASRETGYYNEQF
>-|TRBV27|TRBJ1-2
ASSLDTRFINYGYT
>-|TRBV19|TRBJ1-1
ASSITAAAF
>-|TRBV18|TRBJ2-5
ASSPGSGGRETQY
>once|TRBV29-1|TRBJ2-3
SVDLGYRGTDTQY
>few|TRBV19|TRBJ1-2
ASMEDQGLYYGYT
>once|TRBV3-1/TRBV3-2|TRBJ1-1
ASTEGGRNTEAF
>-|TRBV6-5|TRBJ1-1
ASSYQPREGGTEAF
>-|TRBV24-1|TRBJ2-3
ATSDSYTDTQY
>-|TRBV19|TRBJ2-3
ASSSTSGTGGDTQY
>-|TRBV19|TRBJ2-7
ASSLIAGGYEQY
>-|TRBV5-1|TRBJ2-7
ASSPGTSGYEQY
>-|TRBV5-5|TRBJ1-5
ASSPEGSSFNYQH
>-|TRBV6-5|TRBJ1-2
ASSLDLGRGYGYT
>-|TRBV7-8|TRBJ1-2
ASSDGLSGTRGGYGYT
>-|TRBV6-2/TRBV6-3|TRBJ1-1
ASSYQGHTEAF
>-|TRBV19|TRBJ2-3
ASSMTSGSRSDTQY
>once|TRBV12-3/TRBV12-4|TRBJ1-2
ATQRVDGYT
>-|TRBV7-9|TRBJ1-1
ASSHNGRGMNTEAF
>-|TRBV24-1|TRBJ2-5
ATSGAGQETQY
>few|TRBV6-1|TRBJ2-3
ASSEVLAGAGDTQY
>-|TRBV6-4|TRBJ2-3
ASSDGTSGGTDTQY
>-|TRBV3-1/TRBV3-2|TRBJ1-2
ASSPRGNYGYT
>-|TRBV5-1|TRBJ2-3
ASNYWEETDTQY
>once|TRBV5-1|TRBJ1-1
ASSLYWDRDLNTEAF
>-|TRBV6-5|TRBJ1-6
ASSSSTGLGLSPLH
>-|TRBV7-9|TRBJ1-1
ASSLDNWSEAF
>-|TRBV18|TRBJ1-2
ASSPQGTANGYT
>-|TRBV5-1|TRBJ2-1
ASSLAGGLIHEQF
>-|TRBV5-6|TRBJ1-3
ASSFDRGLGNTIY
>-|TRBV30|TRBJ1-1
AWAGANTEAF
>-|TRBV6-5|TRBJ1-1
ASQARTGVFEAF
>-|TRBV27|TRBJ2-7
ASRTTGTYEQY
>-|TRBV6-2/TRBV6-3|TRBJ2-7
ASSQRSAYEQY
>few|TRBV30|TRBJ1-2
AWIRQGGGVYGYT
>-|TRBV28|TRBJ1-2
ASSSSGGNYGYT
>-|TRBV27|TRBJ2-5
ASSPAGWQGGETQY
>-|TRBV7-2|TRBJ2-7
ASSLAGGGIEEQY
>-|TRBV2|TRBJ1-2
ASRSTGNYGYT
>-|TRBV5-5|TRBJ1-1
ASSLDRNMNTEAF
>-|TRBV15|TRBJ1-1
ATSRGTVSTEAF
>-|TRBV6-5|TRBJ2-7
ASIPPGSYEQY
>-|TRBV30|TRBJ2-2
AWSARTSGVTNTGELF
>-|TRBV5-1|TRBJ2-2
ASSSGTLTGELF
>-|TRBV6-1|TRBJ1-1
ASSEGTGKVEAF
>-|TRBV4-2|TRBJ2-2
ASSQVTATPGLAGGKTGELF
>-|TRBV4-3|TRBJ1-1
ASSQRDGIEAF
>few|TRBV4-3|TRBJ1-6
ASSQQGGLGSPLH
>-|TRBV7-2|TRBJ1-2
ASSFTGLDGYT
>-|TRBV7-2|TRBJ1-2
ASSLGGYSYGYT
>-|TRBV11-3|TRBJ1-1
ASSSTGVGDTEAF
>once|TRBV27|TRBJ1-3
ASSLRGGAYGNTIY